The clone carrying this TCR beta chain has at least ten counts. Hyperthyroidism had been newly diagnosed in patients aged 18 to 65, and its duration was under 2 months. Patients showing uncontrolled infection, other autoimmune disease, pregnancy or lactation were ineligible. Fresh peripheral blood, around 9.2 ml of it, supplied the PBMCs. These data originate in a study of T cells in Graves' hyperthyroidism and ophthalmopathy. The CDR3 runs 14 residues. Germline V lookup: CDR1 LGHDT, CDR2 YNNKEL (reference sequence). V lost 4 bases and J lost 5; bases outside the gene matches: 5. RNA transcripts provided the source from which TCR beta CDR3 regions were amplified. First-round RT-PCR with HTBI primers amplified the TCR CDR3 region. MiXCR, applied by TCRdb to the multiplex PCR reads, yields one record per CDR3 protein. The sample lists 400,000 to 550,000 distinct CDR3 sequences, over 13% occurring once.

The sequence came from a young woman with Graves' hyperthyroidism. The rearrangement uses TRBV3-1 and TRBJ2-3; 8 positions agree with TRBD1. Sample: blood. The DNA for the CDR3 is TGTGCCAGCAGCCTTGGACAGGGAGGAGATACGCAGTATTTT. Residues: CASSLGQGGDTQYF.